These 28 T cell receptor beta chains were sequenced from one sample in a study of control samples from healthy donors and cancer patients. The protocol was immunoSEQ multiplex PCR, while the TCRdb copy is restricted to in-frame clones and leaves out a portion. This sample has 50,000 or so clones; roughly 88% occur once, and the top ten carry approximately 3.4%. Sequencing was performed on blood. The receptors originated from a man aged 50 or older in good health.

V gene TRBV30 combines with J gene TRBJ2-1; 9 nucleotides align to TRBD2. Germline trimming cut 3 bases from V and 4 bases from J; bases unmatched to any gene: 4. The CDR3 sequence is 14 residues long. CDR1 is GTSNPN and CDR2 is SVGIG in the germline V gene (reference sequence). CDR3 protein: CAWRREGSYNEQFF. In DNA form, the CDR3 reads TGTGCCTGGAGGCGGGAGGGCTCGTACAATGAGCAGTTCTTC.

The CDR3 region is CASSERGPNTEAFF. CDR3 sequence (DNA): TGTGCCAGCAGTGAAAGGGGTCCCAACACTGAAGCTTTCTTT. The chain employs TRBV25-1 and TRBJ1-1; tentatively, D is TRBD1 (5 bases). Between the trimmed V and J ends, which lost 2 bases and 2 bases, there was a span of 9 bases. CDR1 is MGHDK, CDR2 SYGVNS, per germline. The CDR3 is 14 residues long.

The chain has TRBV7-9 and TRBJ2-3; D gene unclear. Looked up from germline, CDR1 is SEHNR and CDR2 is FQNEAQ (reference sequence). The V gene lost 9 bases and the J gene lost 4 bases, with 5 bases spanning the gap. The length of the CDR3 is 10 residues. The CDR3 reads CASSADTQYF. Written as DNA, the CDR3 is TGTGCCAGTTCCGCAGATACGCAGTATTTT.

The chain uses TRBV28 and TRBJ2-7; 7 nucleotides line up with TRBD2. J lost 1 base, V lost 4 bases, and 7 bases had no gene match. Germline V gives CDR1 MDHEN, CDR2 SYDVKM. The CDR3 sequence is 15 residues long. CDR3 region: CASSSPASGSYEQYF. CDR3 bases: TGTGCCAGCAGTTCCCCCGCTAGCGGATCCTACGAGCAGTACTTC. Full variable domain (outside the CDR3, taken from reference TRBV28 and TRBJ2-7): DVKVTQSSRYLVKRTGEKVFLECVQDMDHENMFWYRQDPGLGLRLIYFSYDVKMKEKGDIPEGYSVSREKKERFSLILESASTNQTSMYLCASSSPASGSYEQYFGPGTRLTVT.

The chain joins TRBV27 to TRBJ2-1; D gene uncertain. V lost 3 bases to trimming and J lost 6 bases, with 12 bases between them. Germline values: CDR1 MNHEY, CDR2 SMNVEV (reference sequence). This CDR3 has 14 amino acids. The chain's CDR3 is CASSFLNGVNEQFF. CDR3 nucleotides: TGTGCCAGCAGTTTTTTAAATGGGGTCAATGAGCAGTTCTTC.

The rearrangement links TRBV9 to TRBJ1-1; 9 bases map to TRBD1. Germline CDR1 is SGDLS and CDR2 is YYNGEE. Trimming at V came to 3 bases and at J to 0 bases, leaving 12 bases not matched to a gene. CDR3 length: 18 residues. CDR3 protein: CASSDSTGGPALNTEAFF. In DNA form, the CDR3 reads TGTGCCAGCAGCGATTCAACAGGGGGCCCGGCCCTGAACACTGAAGCTTTCTTT.

The chain links TRBV6-1 to TRBJ1-2; D remains unclear. V was cut by 3 bases and J by 5 bases, with 13 bases left in between. CDR1 is MNHNS and CDR2 is SASEGT in the germline V gene. The CDR3 runs 14 residues. DNA for the CDR3: TGTGCCAGCAGTGACCTATTGGCGGGGTATGGCTACACCTTC. This codes for CASSDLLAGYGYTF.

This rearrangement joins TRBV28 to TRBJ2-7; the D gene is possibly TRBD1 (6 bases). CDR1 is MDHEN and CDR2 is SYDVKM in the germline V gene. CDR3 size: 13 residues. V dropped 3 bases and J dropped 4 bases, with 10 bases sitting between them. The CDR3 nucleotides are TGTGCCAGCAGTTTTACAGGGACGTACGAGCAGTACTTC. Translation gives CASSFTGTYEQYF.

This CDR3 reads CASSSGLSFSYEQYF. CDR3 coding DNA: TGTGCCAGCAGCTCTGGTCTTTCCTTTTCCTACGAGCAGTACTTC. The chain employs TRBV11-3 and TRBJ2-7; D remains unclear. V was shortened by 4 bases and J by 1 base, with 14 bases between the two germline ends. Germline V gene sequence: CDR1 SGHNT, CDR2 YENEEA. The CDR3 covers 15 residues.

V is TRBV27 and J is TRBJ1-2, with 7 bases aligning to TRBD1. Unmatched junction bases numbered 8, after V lost 0 bases and J lost 4 bases. Germline values: CDR1 MNHEY, CDR2 SMNVEV (reference sequence). The CDR3 consists of 16 residues. The CDR3 sequence: CASSLSGGQDGYGYTF. CDR3 nucleotide sequence: TGTGCCAGCAGTTTATCAGGGGGCCAGGACGGCTATGGCTACACCTTC.

The sample holds one count of this clone. The chain has TRBV11-2 and TRBJ1-2; TRBD1 matches at 8 bases. The germline CDR1 and CDR2 sequences are SGHAT and FQNNGV. CDR3 length equals 13 residues. The junction had 8 bases not matched to a gene; V was cut back by 6 bases and J by 8 bases. DNA of the CDR3: TGTGCCAGCAGTTGGGACAGGAGAGAGGGCTACACCTTC. Amino acids: CASSWDRREGYTF.

The chain recombines TRBV27 with TRBJ1-3; 7 positions match TRBD1. The CDR3 covers 16 residues. Germline values: CDR1 MNHEY, CDR2 SMNVEV (reference sequence). V shed 2 bases, J shed 6 bases, and the junction held 10 bases outside the gene matches. The CDR3 reads CASSLNLGDSSNTIYF. CDR3 bases: TGTGCCAGCAGTTTAAATTTGGGGGACAGCTCAAACACCATATATTTT.

This chain links TRBV5-8 with TRBJ2-3, with D possibly being TRBD2 (6 bases). The CDR3 is made up of 11 amino acids. Trimming cost V 2 bases and J 8 bases, with 6 bases left between them. From germline, CDR1 is SGHTS and CDR2 YDEGEE. CDR3 sequence (DNA): TGTGCCAGCAGCTTCGGGGGTACGCAGTATTTT. It codes for CASSFGGTQYF.

In this sample, this clone turned up a few times. The V gene is TRBV12-3 or TRBV12-4, the J gene TRBJ1-1; no firm D call. The CDR3 has 13 amino acids. V was clipped by 10 bases and J by 7 bases, with 19 bases between them. CDR3 sequence (DNA): TGTGCCACCGCGATTTTAACGGTCGGTGAAGCTTTCTTT. Encoded protein: CATAILTVGEAFF.

This clone was seen only a few times. The chain combines TRBV28 with TRBJ2-1; D is unresolved. The V end was cut by 8 bases, the J end by 2 bases, with 10 bases between. Germline V gene lookup returns CDR1 MDHEN and CDR2 SYDVKM. The CDR3 runs to 13 residues. The CDR3 nucleotides read TGTGCCAGCCCCCAGGACCCCTACAATGAGCAGTTCTTC. It yields the protein CASPQDPYNEQFF.

This chain joins TRBV5-5 and TRBJ2-7; 8 nucleotides match TRBD1. V lost 4 bases and J lost 0; bases outside the gene matches: 6. CDR1 SGHKS and CDR2 YYEKEE come from the germline V gene (reference sequence). This CDR3 is built from 15 residues. The CDR3 sequence is CASSRTGQGSYEQYF. The CDR3 DNA reads as TGTGCCAGCAGCCGTACCGGACAGGGCTCCTACGAGCAGTACTTC.

The V gene is TRBV5-1, the J gene TRBJ1-5; D uncertain. The germline gives CDR1 SGHRS, CDR2 YFSETQ. V gave up 0 bases and J gave up 3 bases, with 7 bases separating them. This CDR3 comprises 14 residues. CDR3 residues: CASSLGPSNQPQHF. The CDR3 nucleotides read TGCGCCAGCAGCTTGGGACCTTCCAATCAGCCCCAGCATTTT. Variable domain in full (rest from reference TRBV5-1 and TRBJ1-5): KAGVTQTPRYLIKTRGQQVTLSCSPISGHRSVSWYQQTPGQGLQFLFEYFSETQRNKGNFPGRFSGRQFSNSRSEMNVSTLELGDSALYLCASSLGPSNQPQHFGDGTRLSIL.

The chain uses TRBV19 and TRBJ1-5, with D possibly matching TRBD1 (6 bases). Germline assignment: CDR1 LNHDA and CDR2 SQIVND (reference sequence). The V gene lost 5 bases and the J gene lost 4 bases, with 12 bases spanning the gap. This CDR3 has 14 amino acids. CDR3 protein: CASSLQGSNQPQHF. The CDR3 nucleotides are TGTGCCAGTAGTCTACAGGGCTCTAATCAGCCCCAGCATTTT.

This chain links TRBV5-4 with TRBJ2-2, with TRBD2 matching 9 bases. In germline, CDR1 is SGHNT, CDR2 YYREEE (reference sequence). This CDR3 region has 17 residues. V was pared by 4 bases and J by 4 bases, with 11 bases of the junction left unmatched. The CDR3 DNA is TGTGCCAGCAGCACAGCTAGCGGGGTCCCGAGCACCGGGGAGCTGTTTTTT. It yields the protein CASSTASGVPSTGELFF.

The gene calls are TRBV29-1 and TRBJ1-2; no reliable D call. Germline V lookup: CDR1 SQVTM, CDR2 ANQGSEA. The length of the CDR3 is 14 residues. V was cut by 4 bases and J by 1 base, with 13 bases left in between. The CDR3 DNA is TGCAGCGTTGGGTCGGAGTATTTTAACTATGGCTACACCTTC. Protein sequence: CSVGSEYFNYGYTF.

This clone was recorded only once. The V gene is TRBV28, the J gene TRBJ2-1; TRBD1 matches at 8 bases. Germline CDR1 reads MDHEN; CDR2 reads SYDVKM. V gave up 5 bases and J gave up 7 bases; unmatched junction bases: 16. The CDR3 loop spans 17 amino acids. The CDR3, as DNA: TGTGCCAGCAGTCCCGGGGGACAGGCATTGACTAGAAATGAGCAGTTCTTC. Translating gives CASSPGGQALTRNEQFF.

The gene calls are TRBV3-1 (or the pseudogene TRBV3-2) and TRBJ2-1, with TRBD2 identical over 8 bases. V lost 0 bases, J lost 6 bases, and 13 bases stayed unmatched. Germline lookup yields CDR1 LGHDT and CDR2 YNNKEL (reference sequence). CDR3 size: 18 residues. CDR3 sequence: CASSQDGVAAGAGNEQFF. CDR3 DNA: TGTGCCAGCAGCCAAGATGGTGTGGCAGCGGGAGCTGGCAATGAGCAGTTCTTC.

Turning to this clone: The same CDR3 is also encoded by other DNA sequences in this sample. The chain couples TRBV7-8 to TRBJ2-1; 11 bases are shared with TRBD2. This CDR3 is 14 amino acids long. V shed 3 bases and J 6 bases; nucleotides not matched to a gene: 1. CDR1 SGHVS and CDR2 FQNEAQ come from the germline V gene. CDR3: CASSLGTSGNEQFF. The CDR3, as DNA: TGTGCCAGCAGCTTGGGGACTAGCGGCAATGAGCAGTTCTTC.

The CDR3 reads CASSLYGTGGNEKLFF. The CDR3 bases are TGTGCCAGCAGTTTATACGGGACAGGGGGTAATGAAAAACTGTTTTTT. The chain recombines TRBV27 with TRBJ1-4; 11 positions agree with TRBD1. Trimming took 1 base from V and 4 from J; bases not matched to a gene: 2. This CDR3 region has 16 residues. Germline loops: CDR1 MNHEY, CDR2 SMNVEV (reference sequence).

This chain joins TRBV5-8 and TRBJ1-2; TRBD1 matches 7 bases. CDR1 is SGHTS, CDR2 YDEGEE, per germline. CDR3 length: 15 residues. The junction had 10 bases not matched to a gene; V was cut back by 0 bases and J by 8 bases. CDR3 loop: CASSLVTGWGEGYTF. The CDR3 nucleotides read TGTGCCAGCAGCTTGGTGACAGGGTGGGGCGAGGGCTACACCTTC.

V and J are TRBV12-5 and TRBJ1-1, with D unclear. CDR3 length equals 11 residues. In germline, CDR1 is LGHNT, CDR2 FRNRAP. The ends were cut back, 3 bases at V and 3 bases at J, with 2 bases in the middle. Written as DNA, the CDR3 is TGTGCTAGTGGTTTTGACACTGAAGCTTTCTTT. Its translation is CASGFDTEAFF.

The chain carries TRBV9 and TRBJ1-6; D may be TRBD1 (6 bases). The V gene lost 6 bases and the J gene lost 7 bases, with 17 bases spanning the gap. Germline lookup yields CDR1 SGDLS and CDR2 YYNGEE. CDR3 length: 15 amino acids. This chain's CDR3 is CASTRTGTPNSPLHF. The DNA of the CDR3 is TGTGCCAGCACCCGCACCGGGACACCGAATTCACCCCTCCACTTT.

This rearrangement joins TRBV19 to TRBJ1-2; TRBD1 aligns across 8 bases. Per the germline V gene, CDR1 is LNHDA and CDR2 is SQIVND (reference sequence). With V trimmed by 1 base and J by 3 bases, 13 bases remained unmatched. CDR3 length: 18 amino acids. CDR3: CASSIGPAFPGQDYGYTF. CDR3 coding DNA: TGTGCCAGTAGTATAGGTCCCGCGTTCCCGGGACAGGACTATGGCTACACCTTC.